Below, one T cell receptor beta chain is given with its context. This record comes from a study of blood T cell repertoires in COVID-19. Study details: The United States, Italy and Spain were the sources of the acute and convalescent COVID-19 samples. T cells, B-cell-depleted T cells, or PBMCs provided the cDNA or gDNA that served as material.

Original processing notes: From reference gene primer amplification, estimates of nucleated cell counts were derived. The repertoire was sequenced with immunoSEQ multiplex PCR; TCRdb's copy has only in-frame clones and lacks some. The V and J calls and clone size come from that table; D and trimming were worked out from the DNA. The data contain tens of thousands of clones, 79% of them singletons. This CDR3 contains 15 residues. Per the germline V gene, CDR1 is SGDLS and CDR2 is YYNGEE. Trimming took off 0 bases at V and 1 base at J, with 8 bases between the two ends. Sequencing used peripheral blood. V usage is TRBV9 and J usage is TRBJ1-3, with D unclear. This clonotype was sampled from a man aged 55 to 70 with active or convalescent COVID-19. CDR3 protein: CASSVDSPSGNTIYF. In DNA form, the CDR3 reads TGTGCCAGCAGCGTAGATTCCCCATCTGGAAACACCATATATTTT.